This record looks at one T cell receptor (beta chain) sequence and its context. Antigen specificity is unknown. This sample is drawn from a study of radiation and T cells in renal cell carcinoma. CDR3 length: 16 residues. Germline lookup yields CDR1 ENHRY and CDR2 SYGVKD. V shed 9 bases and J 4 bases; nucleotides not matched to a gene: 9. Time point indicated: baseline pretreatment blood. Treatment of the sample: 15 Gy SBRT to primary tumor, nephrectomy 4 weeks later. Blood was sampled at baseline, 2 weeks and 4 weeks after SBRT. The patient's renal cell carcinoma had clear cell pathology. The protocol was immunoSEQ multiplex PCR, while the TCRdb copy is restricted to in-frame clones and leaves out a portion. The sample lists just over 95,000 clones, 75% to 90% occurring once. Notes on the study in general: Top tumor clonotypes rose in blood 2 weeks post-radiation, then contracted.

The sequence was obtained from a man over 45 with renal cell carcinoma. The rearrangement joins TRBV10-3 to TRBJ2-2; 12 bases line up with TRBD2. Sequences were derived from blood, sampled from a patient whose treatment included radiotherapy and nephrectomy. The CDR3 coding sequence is TGTGCCATTTCTAGCGGGGGGGACCCGGGCACCGGGGAGCTGTTTTTT. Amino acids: CAISSGGDPGTGELFF.